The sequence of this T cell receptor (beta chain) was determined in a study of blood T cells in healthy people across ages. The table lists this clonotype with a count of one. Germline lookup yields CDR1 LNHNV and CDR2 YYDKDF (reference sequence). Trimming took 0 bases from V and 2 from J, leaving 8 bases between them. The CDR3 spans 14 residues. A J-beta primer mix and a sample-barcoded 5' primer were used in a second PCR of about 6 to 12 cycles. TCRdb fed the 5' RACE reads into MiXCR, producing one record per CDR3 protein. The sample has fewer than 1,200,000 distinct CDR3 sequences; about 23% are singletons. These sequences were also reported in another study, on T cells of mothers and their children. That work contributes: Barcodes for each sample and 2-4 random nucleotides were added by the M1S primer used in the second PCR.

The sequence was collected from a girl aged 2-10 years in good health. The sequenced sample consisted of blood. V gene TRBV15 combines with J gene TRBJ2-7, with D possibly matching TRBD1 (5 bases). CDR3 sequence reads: CATSRDQGPYEQYF. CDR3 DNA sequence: TGTGCCACCAGCAGAGATCAGGGCCCCTACGAGCAGTACTTC.